Given below is one T cell receptor (beta chain) in context. Authors' data handling: Amplification of reference gene primers was used by the study to estimate nucleated cell counts. Libraries were prepared by immunoSEQ multiplex PCR; TCRdb keeps only in-frame clonotypes and omits some of them. V and J calls and clone size are copied from that table; D and trimming were computed from the DNA. The data contain some 280,000 clones, about 91% of them singletons. The data derive from a study of blood T cell repertoires in COVID-19. For the study at large: The United States, Italy and Spain provided the acute and convalescent COVID-19 samples. The analysed material was cDNA or gDNA that came from T cells, B-cell-depleted T cells, or PBMCs.

This CDR3 contains 14 residues. CDR1 and CDR2 from the germline V gene are SNHLY and FYNNEI. V was shortened by 10 bases and J by 0 bases, with 15 bases between the two germline ends. The sequence derives from a woman aged 55-69 years with acute or convalescent COVID-19. V usage is TRBV2 and J usage is TRBJ1-1; the D gene is possibly TRBD1 (5 bases). The material sequenced was peripheral blood. The CDR3 DNA sequence: TGTGCCATCGAAGAGGACACCCTGAACACTGAAGCTTTCTTT. This codes for CAIEEDTLNTEAFF.